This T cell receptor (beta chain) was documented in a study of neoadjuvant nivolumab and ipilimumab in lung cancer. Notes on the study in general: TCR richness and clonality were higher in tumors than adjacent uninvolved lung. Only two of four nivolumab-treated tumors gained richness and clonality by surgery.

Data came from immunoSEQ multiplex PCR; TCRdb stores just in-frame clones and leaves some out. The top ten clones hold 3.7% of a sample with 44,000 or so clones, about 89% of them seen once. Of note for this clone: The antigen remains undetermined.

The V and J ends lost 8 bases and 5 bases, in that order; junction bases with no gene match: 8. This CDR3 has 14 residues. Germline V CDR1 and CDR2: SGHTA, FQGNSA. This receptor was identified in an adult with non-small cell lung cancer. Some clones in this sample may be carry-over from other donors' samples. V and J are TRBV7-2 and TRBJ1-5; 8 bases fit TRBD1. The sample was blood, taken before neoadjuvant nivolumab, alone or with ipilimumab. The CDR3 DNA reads TGTGCCAGCTCAGGGGGCGGGAAGGATCAGCCCCAGCATTTT. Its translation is CASSGGGKDQPQHF.